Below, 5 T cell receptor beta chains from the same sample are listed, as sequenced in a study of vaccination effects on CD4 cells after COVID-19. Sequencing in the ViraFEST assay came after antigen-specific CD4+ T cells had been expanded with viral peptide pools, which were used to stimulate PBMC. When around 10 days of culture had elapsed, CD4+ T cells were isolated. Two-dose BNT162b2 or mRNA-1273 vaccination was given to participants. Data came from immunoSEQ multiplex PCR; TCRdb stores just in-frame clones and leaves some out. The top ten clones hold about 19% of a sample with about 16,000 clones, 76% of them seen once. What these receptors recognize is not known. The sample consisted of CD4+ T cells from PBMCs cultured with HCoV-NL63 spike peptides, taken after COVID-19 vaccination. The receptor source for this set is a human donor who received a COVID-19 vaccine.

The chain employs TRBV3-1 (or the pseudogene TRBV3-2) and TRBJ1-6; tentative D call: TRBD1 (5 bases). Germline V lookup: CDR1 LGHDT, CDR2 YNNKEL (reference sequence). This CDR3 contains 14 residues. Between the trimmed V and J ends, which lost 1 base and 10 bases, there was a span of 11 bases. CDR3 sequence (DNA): TGTGCCAGCAGCCAAGGGCGGGGGAGCTCACCCCTCCACTTT. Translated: CASSQGRGSSPLHF.

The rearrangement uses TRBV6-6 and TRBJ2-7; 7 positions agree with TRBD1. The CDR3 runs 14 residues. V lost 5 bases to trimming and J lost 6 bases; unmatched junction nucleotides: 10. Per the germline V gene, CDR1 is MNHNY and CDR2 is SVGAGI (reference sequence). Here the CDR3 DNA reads TGTGCCAGCAGTACACAGGGGCGCTTGAGCGAGCAGTACTTC. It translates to CASSTQGRLSEQYF.

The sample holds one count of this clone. This chain's CDR3 is CASSVGGDTQYF. DNA of the CDR3: TGTGCCAGCAGCGTAGGAGGAGATACGCAGTATTTT. The chain couples TRBV9 to TRBJ2-3; no definite D call. Trimming stripped 0 bases from V and 5 bases from J, with 4 bases between. CDR3 length: 12 amino acids. Germline V gene data show CDR1 as SGDLS and CDR2 as YYNGEE.

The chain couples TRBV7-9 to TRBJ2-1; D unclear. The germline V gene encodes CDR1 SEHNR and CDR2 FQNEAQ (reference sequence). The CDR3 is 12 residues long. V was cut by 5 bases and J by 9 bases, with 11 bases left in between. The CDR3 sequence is CASSPAVFEQFF. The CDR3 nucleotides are TGTGCCAGCAGCCCTGCTGTATTTGAGCAGTTCTTC.

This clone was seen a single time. The DNA for the CDR3 is TGTGCCAGCCAGAGAATCTTGAACACTGAAGCTTTCTTT. Its translation: CASQRILNTEAFF. The chain carries TRBV19 and TRBJ1-1, with D hard to call. The germline V gene has CDR1 LNHDA and CDR2 SQIVND (reference sequence). The V end lost 9 bases, the J end lost 0 bases, and 11 bases lay between the germline ends. There are 13 residues in the CDR3.